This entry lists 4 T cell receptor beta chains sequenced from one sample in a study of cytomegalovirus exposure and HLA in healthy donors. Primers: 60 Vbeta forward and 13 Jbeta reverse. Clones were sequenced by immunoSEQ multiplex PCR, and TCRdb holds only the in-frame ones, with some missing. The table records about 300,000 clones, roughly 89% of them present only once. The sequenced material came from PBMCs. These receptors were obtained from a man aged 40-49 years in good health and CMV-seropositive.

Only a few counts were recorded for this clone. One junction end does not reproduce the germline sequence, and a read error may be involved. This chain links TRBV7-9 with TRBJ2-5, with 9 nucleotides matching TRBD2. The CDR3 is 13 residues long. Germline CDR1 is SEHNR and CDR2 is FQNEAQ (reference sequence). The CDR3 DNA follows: TGTTCCAGCAGCTCCGGACTAGCGGAGACCCAGTACTTC. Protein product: CSSSSGLAETQYF.

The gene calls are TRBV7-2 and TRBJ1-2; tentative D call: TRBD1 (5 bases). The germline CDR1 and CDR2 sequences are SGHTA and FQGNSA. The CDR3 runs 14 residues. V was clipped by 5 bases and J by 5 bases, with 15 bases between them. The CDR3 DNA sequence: TGTGCCAGCAGCCAGGGCCTGGCATCTTATGGCTACACCTTC. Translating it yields CASSQGLASYGYTF.

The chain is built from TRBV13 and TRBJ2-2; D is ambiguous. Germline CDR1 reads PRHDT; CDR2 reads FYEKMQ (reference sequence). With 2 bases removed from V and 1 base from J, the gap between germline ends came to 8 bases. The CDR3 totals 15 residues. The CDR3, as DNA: TGTGCCAGCAGCTTACGCCCAGGGAACACCGGGGAGCTGTTTTTT. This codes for CASSLRPGNTGELFF. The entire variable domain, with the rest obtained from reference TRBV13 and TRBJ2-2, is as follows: AAGVIQSPRHLIKEKRETATLKCYPIPRHDTVYWYQQGPGQDPQFLISFYEKMQSDKGSIPDRFSAQQFSDYHSELNMSSLELGDSALYFCASSLRPGNTGELFFGEGSRLTVL.

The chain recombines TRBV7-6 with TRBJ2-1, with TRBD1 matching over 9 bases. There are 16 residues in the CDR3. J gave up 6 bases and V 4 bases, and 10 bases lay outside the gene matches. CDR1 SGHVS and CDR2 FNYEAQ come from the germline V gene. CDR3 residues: CASSSLPGQGFNEQFF. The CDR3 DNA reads TGTGCCAGCAGCTCGCTACCGGGACAGGGCTTCAATGAGCAGTTCTTC.